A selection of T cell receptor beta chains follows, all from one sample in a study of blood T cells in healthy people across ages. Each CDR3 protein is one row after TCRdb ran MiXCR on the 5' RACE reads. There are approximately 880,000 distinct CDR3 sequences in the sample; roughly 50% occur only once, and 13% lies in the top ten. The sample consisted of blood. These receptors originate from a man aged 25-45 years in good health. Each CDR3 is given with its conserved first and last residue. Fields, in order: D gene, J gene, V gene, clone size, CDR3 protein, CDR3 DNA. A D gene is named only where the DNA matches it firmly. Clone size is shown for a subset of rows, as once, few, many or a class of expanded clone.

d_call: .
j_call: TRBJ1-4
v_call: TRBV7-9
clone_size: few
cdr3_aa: CASMRGGANEKLFF
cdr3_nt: TGTGCCAGCATGAGAGGGGGTGCTAATGAAAAACTGTTTTTT

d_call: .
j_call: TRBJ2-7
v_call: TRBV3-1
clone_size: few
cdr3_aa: CASSRETPAEQYF
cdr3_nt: TGTGCCAGCAGCCGCGAAACTCCCGCAGAGCAGTACTTC

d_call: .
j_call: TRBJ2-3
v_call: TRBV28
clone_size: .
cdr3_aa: CASKYRYRGGTDTQYF
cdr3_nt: TGTGCCAGCAAATACCGGTATAGGGGGGGCACAGATACGCAGTATTTT

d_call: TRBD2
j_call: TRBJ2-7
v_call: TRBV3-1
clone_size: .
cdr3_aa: CASSLRTSGVVSEQYF
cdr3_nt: TGTGCCAGCAGCCTGAGGACTAGCGGGGTTGTCTCCGAGCAGTACTTC

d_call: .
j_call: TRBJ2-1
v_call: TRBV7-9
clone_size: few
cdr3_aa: CASQRGDSEQFF
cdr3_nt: TGTGCCAGCCAAAGGGGTGATTCGGAGCAGTTCTTC

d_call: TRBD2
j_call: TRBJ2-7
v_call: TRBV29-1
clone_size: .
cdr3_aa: CSATSGETYEQYF
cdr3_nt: TGCAGCGCTACTAGCGGGGAGACCTACGAGCAGTACTTC

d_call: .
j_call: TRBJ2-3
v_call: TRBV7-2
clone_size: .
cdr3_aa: CASSSGAPINTDTQYF
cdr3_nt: TGTGCCAGCAGCTCCGGGGCTCCGATAAACACAGATACGCAGTATTTT

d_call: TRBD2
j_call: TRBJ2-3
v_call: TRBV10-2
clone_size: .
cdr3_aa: CASSEGTGGTDTQYF
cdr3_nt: TGCGCTAGCAGTGAGGGGACGGGGGGAACAGATACGCAGTATTTT

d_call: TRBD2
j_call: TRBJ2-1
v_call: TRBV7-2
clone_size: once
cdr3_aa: CASSSMTSGNEQFF
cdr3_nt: TGTGCCAGCAGCTCAATGACTAGCGGCAATGAGCAGTTCTTC

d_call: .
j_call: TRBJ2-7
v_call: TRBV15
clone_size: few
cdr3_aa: CATSRADPYEQYF
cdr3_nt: TGTGCCACCAGCAGGGCTGATCCCTACGAGCAGTACTTC

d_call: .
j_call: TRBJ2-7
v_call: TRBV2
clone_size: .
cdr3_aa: CASLAGSYEQYF
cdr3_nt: TGTGCCAGCCTGGCAGGGTCCTACGAGCAGTACTTC

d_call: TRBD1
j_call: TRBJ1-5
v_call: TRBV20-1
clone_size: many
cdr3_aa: CSARPTGGRQPQHF
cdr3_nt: TGCAGTGCTAGACCGACAGGGGGCCGACAGCCCCAGCATTTT

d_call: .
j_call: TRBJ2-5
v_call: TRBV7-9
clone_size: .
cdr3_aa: CASSLDQGYLNEQYF
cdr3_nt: TGTGCCAGCAGCTTAGACCAGGGCTACCTCAATGAGCAGTACTTC

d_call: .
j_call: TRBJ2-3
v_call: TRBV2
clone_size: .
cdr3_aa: CASSELGDTQYF
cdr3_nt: TGTGCCAGCAGTGAATTGGGAGATACGCAGTATTTT

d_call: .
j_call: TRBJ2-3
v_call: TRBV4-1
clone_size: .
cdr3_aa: CASSQATGTTDTQYF
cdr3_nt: TGCGCCAGCAGCCAAGCTACGGGGACCACAGATACGCAGTATTTT

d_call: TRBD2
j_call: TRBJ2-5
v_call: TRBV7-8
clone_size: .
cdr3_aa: CASSTAAGSRETQYF
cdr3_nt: TGTGCCAGCAGCACAGCAGCGGGGTCTCGGGAGACCCAGTACTTC

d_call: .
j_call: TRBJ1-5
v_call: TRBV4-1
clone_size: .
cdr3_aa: CANSQVDLSGVGQPQHF
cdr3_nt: TGCGCCAACAGCCAAGTAGATCTATCGGGGGTGGGACAGCCCCAGCATTTT

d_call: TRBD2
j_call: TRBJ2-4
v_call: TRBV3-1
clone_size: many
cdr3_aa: CASSQEPSGLAKNIQYF
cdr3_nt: TGTGCCAGCAGCCAAGAACCTAGCGGGTTAGCCAAAAACATTCAGTACTTC

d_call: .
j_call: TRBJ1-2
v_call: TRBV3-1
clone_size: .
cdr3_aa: CASSQRSGYGYTF
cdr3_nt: TGTGCCAGCAGCCAACGAAGCGGCTATGGCTACACCTTC

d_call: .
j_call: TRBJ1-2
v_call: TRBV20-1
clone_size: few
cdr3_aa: CSAREETNYGYTF
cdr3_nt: TGCAGTGCTAGAGAGGAAACTAACTATGGCTACACCTTC

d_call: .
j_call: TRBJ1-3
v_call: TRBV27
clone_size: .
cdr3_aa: CASSFPAGNTIYF
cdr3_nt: TGTGCCAGCAGTTTTCCGGCTGGAAACACCATATATTTT

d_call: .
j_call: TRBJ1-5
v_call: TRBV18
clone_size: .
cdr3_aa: CASSPRSRGEDLFQPQHF
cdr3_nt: TGTGCCAGCTCACCAAGGAGTCGGGGGGAGGATCTTTTTCAGCCCCAGCATTTT

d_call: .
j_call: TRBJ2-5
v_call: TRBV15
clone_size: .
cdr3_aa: CATRSRTVAGKETQYF
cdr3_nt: TGTGCCACCAGGTCCCGGACAGTAGCCGGGAAAGAGACCCAGTACTTC

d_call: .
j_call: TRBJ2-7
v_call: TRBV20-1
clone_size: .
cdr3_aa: CSARDDREVTYEQYF
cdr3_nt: TGCAGTGCTAGAGACGACAGGGAGGTGACCTACGAGCAGTACTTC

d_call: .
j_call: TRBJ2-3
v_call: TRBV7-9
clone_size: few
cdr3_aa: CASSPRLGGVDTQYF
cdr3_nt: TGTGCCAGCAGCCCCAGACTAGGTGGAGTAGATACGCAGTATTTT

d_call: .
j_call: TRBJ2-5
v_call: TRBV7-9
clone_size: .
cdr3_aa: CASSFGGNNEQYF
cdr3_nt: TGTGCCAGCAGCTTCGGAGGGAACAATGAGCAGTACTTC

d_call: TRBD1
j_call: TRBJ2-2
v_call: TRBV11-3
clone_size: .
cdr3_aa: CASSFGQASGELFF
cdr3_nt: TGTGCCAGCAGCTTTGGACAGGCTTCGGGGGAGCTGTTTTTT

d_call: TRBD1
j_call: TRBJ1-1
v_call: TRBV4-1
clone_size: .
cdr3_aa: CASSPDRMNTEAFF
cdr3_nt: TGCGCCAGCAGCCCGGACAGGATGAACACTGAAGCTTTCTTT

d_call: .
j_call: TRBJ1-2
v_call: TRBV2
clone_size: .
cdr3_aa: CASVRAYGYTF
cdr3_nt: TGTGCCAGCGTGCGGGCCTATGGCTACACCTTC

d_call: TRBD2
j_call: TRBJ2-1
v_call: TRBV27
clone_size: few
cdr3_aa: CASSLVRPGGYNEQFF
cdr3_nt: TGTGCCAGCAGTTTAGTTCGACCGGGAGGATACAATGAGCAGTTCTTC

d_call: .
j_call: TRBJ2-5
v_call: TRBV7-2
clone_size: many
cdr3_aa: CASSSVRETQYF
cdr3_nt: TGTGCCAGCAGCTCGGTCCGCGAGACCCAGTACTTC

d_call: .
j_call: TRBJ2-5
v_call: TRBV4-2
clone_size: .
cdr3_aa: CASSQEFGQETQYF
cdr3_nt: TGTGCCAGCAGCCAAGAATTCGGGCAAGAGACCCAGTACTTC

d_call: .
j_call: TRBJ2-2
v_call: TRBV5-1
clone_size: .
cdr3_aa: CASSLALTNTGELFF
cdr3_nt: TGCGCCAGCAGCTTGGCCCTGACGAACACCGGGGAGCTGTTTTTT

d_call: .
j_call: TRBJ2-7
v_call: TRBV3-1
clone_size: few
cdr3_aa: CASSPRTQASYEQYF
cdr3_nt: TGTGCCAGCAGCCCTCGGACGCAGGCCTCCTACGAGCAGTACTTC

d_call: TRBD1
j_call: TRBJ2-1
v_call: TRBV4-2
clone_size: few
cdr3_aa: CPRGQGGHNEQFF
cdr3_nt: TGTCCCCGGGGACAGGGAGGCCACAATGAGCAGTTCTTC

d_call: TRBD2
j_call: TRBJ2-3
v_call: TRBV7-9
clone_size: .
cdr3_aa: CASSLQPAGTTDTQYF
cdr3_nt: TGTGCCAGCAGCTTACAACCAGCGGGGACCACAGATACGCAGTATTTT

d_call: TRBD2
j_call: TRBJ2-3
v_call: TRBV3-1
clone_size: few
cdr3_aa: CASSQQRGDTDTQYF
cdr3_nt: TGTGCCAGTAGCCAACAGCGGGGGGACACAGATACGCAGTATTTT

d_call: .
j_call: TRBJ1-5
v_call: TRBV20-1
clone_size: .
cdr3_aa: CSARNRAGNQPQHF
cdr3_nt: TGCAGTGCTAGAAACCGGGCGGGAAATCAGCCCCAGCATTTT

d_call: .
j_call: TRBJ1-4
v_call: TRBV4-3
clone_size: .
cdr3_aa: CASSQERSGGRGNEKLFF
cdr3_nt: TGCGCCAGCAGCCAAGAGAGGTCCGGGGGCAGGGGTAATGAAAAACTGTTTTTT

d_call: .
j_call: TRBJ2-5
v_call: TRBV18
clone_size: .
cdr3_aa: CASSPPGRRGQETQYF
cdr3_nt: TGTGCCAGCTCACCACCGGGGCGGCGGGGCCAAGAGACCCAGTACTTC

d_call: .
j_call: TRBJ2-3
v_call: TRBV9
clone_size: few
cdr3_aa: CASSVAARVYSTDTQYF
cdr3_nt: TGTGCCAGCAGCGTAGCGGCGAGAGTCTATAGCACAGATACGCAGTATTTT

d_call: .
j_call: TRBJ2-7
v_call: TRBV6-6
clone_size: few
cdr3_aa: CASSYSEGFYEQYF
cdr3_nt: TGTGCCAGCAGTTACTCGGAGGGGTTCTACGAGCAGTACTTC